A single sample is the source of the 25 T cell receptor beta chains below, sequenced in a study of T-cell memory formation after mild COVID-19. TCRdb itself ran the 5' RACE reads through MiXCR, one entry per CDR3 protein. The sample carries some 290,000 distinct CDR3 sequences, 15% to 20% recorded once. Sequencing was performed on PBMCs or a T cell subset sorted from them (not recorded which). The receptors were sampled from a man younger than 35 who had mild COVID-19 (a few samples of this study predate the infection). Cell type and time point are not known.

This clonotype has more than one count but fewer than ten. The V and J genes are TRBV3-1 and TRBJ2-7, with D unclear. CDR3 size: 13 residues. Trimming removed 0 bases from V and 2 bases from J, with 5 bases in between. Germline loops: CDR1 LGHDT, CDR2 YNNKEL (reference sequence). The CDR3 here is CASSQERPYEQYF. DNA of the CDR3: TGTGCCAGCAGCCAAGAGAGACCCTACGAGCAGTACTTC.

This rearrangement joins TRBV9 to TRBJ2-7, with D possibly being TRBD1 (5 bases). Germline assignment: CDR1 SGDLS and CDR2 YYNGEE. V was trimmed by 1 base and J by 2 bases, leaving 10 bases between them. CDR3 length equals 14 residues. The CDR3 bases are TGTGCCAGCAGCGTACAGACAGATCCCTACGAGCAGTACTTC. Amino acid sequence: CASSVQTDPYEQYF.

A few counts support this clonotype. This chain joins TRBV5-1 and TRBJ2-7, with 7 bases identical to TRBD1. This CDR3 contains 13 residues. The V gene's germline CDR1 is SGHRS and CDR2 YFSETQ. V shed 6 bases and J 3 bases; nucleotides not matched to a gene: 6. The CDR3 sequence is CASTDRVLYEQYF. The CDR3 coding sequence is TGCGCCAGCACCGACAGGGTCCTCTACGAGCAGTACTTC.

The CDR3 loop is CASSSGLAVYNEQFF. CDR3 coding DNA: TGCGCCAGCAGCTCAGGACTAGCGGTCTACAATGAGCAGTTCTTC. The rearrangement joins TRBV5-1 to TRBJ2-1; 10 bases fit TRBD2. V trimming: 3 bases; J trimming: 3 bases; junction bases outside the gene matches: 3. Germline V gene data show CDR1 as SGHRS and CDR2 as YFSETQ. The CDR3 is made up of 15 amino acids.

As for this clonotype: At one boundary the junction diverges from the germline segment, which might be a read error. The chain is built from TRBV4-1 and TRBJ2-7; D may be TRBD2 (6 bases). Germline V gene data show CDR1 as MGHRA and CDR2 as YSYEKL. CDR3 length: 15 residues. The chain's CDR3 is CASSQEPGVSYEQYF. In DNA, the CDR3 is TGCGCCAGCAGTCAAGAGCCGGGGGTCTCCTACGAGCAGTACTTC.

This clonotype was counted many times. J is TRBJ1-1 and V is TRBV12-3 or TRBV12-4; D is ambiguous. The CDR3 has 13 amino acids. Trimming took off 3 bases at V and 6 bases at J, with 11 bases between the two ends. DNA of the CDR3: TGTGCCAGCAGTTTCGATTTGGGGTCTGAAGCTTTCTTT. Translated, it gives CASSFDLGSEAFF.

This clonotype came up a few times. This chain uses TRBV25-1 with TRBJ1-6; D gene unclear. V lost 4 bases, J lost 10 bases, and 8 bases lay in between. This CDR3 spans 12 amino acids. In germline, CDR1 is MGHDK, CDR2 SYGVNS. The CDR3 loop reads CASSGTFSPLHF. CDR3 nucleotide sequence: TGTGCCAGCAGTGGGACTTTCTCACCCCTCCACTTT.

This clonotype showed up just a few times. The CDR3 spells CADMTPDTEAFF. CDR3 sequence (DNA): TGTGCCGACATGACACCCGACACTGAAGCTTTCTTT. The J gene is TRBJ1-1, the V gene TRBV2; D remains unclear. V gave up 11 bases and J gave up 3 bases, with 13 bases separating them. The CDR3 loop spans 12 amino acids. From germline, CDR1 is SNHLY and CDR2 FYNNEI.

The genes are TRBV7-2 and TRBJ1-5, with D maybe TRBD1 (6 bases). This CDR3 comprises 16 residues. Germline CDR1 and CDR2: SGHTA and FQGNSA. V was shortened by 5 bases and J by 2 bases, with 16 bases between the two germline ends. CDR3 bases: TGTGCCAGCAGCCTGGAGTACAGGGCTGGCAATCAGCCCCAGCATTTT. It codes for CASSLEYRAGNQPQHF. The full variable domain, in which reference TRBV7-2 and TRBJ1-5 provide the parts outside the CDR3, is GAGVSQSPSNKVTEKGKDVELRCDPISGHTALYWYRQSLGQGLEFLIYFQGNSAPDKSGLPSDRFSAERTGGSVSTLTIQRTQQEDSAVYLCASSLEYRAGNQPQHFGDGTRLSIL.

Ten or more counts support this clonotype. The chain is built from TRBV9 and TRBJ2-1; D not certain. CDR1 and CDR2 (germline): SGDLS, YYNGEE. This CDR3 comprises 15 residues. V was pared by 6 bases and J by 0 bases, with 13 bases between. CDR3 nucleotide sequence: TGTGCCAGCACCGTCGATAGTCGCTCCTACAATGAGCAGTTCTTC. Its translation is CASTVDSRSYNEQFF.

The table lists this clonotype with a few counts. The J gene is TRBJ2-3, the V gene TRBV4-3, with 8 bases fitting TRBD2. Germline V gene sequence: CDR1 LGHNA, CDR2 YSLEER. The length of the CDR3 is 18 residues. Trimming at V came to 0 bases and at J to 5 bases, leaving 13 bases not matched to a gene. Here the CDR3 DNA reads TGCGCCAGCAGCCAAGATGGGATGGCGGGGGGAGCGAGAGATACGCAGTATTTT. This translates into CASSQDGMAGGARDTQYF.

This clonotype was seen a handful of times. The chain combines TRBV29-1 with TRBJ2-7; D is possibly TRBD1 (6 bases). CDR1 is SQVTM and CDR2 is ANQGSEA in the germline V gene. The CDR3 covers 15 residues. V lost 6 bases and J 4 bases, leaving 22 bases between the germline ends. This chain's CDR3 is CSVAKTGGFWYEQYF. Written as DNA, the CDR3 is TGCAGCGTAGCGAAGACAGGCGGATTTTGGTACGAGCAGTACTTC.

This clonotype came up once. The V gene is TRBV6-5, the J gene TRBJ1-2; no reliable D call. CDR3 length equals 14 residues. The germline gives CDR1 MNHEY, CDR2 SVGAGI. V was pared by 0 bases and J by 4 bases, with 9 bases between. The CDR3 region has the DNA TGTGCCAGCAGTTACTCGAGGACCGCCTATGGCTACACCTTC. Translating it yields CASSYSRTAYGYTF.

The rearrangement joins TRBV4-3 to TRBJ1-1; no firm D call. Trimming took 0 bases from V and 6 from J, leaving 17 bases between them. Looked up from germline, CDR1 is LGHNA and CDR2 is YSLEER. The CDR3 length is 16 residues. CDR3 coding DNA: TGCGCCAGCAGCCAAGAGGAACCGACGGGTAGGGCTGAAGCTTTCTTT. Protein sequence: CASSQEEPTGRAEAFF.

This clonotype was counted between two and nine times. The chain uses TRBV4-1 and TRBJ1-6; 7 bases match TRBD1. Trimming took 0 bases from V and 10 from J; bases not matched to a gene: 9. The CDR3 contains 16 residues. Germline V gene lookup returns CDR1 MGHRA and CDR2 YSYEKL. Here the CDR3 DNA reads TGCGCCAGCAGCCAAGATCGGGTACAGGGGCTATCACCCCTCCACTTT. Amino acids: CASSQDRVQGLSPLHF.

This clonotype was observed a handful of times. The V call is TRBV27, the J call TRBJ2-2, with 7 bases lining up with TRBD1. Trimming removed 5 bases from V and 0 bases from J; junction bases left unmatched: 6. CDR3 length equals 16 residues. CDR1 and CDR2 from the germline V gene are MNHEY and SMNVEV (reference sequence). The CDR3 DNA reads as TGTGCCAGCAGTCCACTGACAGGGACGAACACCGGGGAGCTGTTTTTT. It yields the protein CASSPLTGTNTGELFF.

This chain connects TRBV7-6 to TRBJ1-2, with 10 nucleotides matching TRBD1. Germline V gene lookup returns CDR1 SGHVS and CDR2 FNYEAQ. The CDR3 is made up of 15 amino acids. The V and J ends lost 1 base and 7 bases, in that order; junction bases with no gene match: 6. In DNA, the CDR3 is TGTGCCAGCAGCTTAGAGTTCGGGACAGGGGTTGGCTACACCTTC. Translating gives CASSLEFGTGVGYTF.

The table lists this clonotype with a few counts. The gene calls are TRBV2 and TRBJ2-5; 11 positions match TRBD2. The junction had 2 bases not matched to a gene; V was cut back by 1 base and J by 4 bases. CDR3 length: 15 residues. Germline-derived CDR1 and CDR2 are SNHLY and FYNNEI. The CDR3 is CASSEELAGGETQYF. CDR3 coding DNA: TGTGCCAGCAGTGAAGAGCTAGCGGGGGGAGAGACCCAGTACTTC.

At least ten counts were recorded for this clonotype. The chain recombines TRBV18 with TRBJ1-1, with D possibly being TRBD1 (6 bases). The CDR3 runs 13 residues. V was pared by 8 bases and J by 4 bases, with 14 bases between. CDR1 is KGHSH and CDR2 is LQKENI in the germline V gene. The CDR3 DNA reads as TGTGCCAGCAGTCCCCCAGGGGCCACTGAAGCTTTCTTT. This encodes CASSPPGATEAFF.

This CDR3 is CSALQQGKVHNEQFF. The CDR3 nucleotides are TGCAGTGCGCTACAACAGGGGAAAGTCCACAATGAGCAGTTCTTC. The rearrangement links TRBV20-1 to TRBJ2-1, with 7 bases aligning to TRBD1. V was pared by 6 bases and J by 5 bases, with 13 bases of the junction left unmatched. Germline CDR1 DFQATT, CDR2 SNEGSKA (reference sequence). The CDR3 is made up of 15 amino acids.

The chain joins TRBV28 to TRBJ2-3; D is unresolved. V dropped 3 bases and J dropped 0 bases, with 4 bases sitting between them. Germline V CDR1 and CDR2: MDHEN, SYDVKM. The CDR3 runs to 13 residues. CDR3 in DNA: TGTGCCAGCAGTTTTGCCAGCACAGATACGCAGTATTTT. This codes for CASSFASTDTQYF.

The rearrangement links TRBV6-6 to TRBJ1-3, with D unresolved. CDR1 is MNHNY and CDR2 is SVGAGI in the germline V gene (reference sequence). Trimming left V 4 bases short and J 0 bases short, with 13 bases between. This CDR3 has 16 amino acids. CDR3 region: CASSSWDRSSGNTIYF. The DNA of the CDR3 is TGTGCCAGCAGTTCCTGGGATAGGAGCTCTGGAAACACCATATATTTT.

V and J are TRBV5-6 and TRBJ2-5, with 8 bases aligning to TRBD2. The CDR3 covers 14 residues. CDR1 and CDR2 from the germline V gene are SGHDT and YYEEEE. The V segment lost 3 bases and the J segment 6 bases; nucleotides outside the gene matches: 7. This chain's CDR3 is CASSSSGGGKTQYF. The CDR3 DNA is TGTGCCAGCAGCTCCTCGGGCGGGGGGAAGACCCAGTACTTC.

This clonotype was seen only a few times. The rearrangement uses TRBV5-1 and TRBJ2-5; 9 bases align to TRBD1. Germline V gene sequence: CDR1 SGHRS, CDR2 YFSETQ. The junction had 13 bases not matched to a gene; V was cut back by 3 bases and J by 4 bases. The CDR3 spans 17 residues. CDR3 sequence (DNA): TGCGCCAGCAGCTGGGGCCGTTCACAGGGGGCCCCAGAGACCCAGTACTTC. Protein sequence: CASSWGRSQGAPETQYF.

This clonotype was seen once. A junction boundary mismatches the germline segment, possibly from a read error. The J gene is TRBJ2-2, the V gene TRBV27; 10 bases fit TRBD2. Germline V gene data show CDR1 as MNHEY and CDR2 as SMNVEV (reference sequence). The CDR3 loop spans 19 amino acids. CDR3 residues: CDSSLRASGGDSIVGELFF. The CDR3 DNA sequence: TGTGACAGCAGTTTACGGGCTAGCGGGGGAGATTCCATTGTCGGGGAGCTGTTTTTT.